Listed here are 20 T cell receptor beta chains from one sample, sequenced in a study of T cell repertoires in cytomegalovirus infection. The antigens of these receptors remain unknown. TCRdb redid the calling of the reads with MiXCR, one entry per CDR3 protein. This sample yields 750,000 to 900,000 distinct CDR3 sequences, of which around 29% are seen a single time; 10% to 15% belongs to the top ten. The material sequenced was cultured CD8+ T cells from PBMCs, taken from culture after CMV antigen stimulation. The origin of the receptors is a human donor in good health (CMV status not recorded). Some clones in this sample may be carry-over from other donors' samples.

In this sample, this clonotype turned up a few times. The chain carries TRBV27 and TRBJ1-2; 7 nucleotides match TRBD1. CDR3 length: 15 residues. Germline assignment: CDR1 MNHEY and CDR2 SMNVEV (reference sequence). V shed 3 bases, J shed 0 bases, and the junction held 4 bases outside the gene matches. This CDR3 reads CASSFGTATNYGYTF. For the CDR3, the DNA is TGTGCCAGCAGTTTCGGGACAGCTACTAACTATGGCTACACCTTC.

The genes are TRBV6-5 and TRBJ2-1, with 7 bases matching TRBD1. Germline V gene sequence: CDR1 MNHEY, CDR2 SVGAGI. The CDR3 loop spans 16 amino acids. Trimming at V came to 0 bases and at J to 2 bases, leaving 4 bases not matched to a gene. The CDR3 spells CASSYSKTGAYNEQFF. CDR3 coding DNA: TGTGCCAGCAGTTACTCGAAAACAGGGGCCTACAATGAGCAGTTCTTC.

This clonotype was counted many times. The chain recombines TRBV7-6 with TRBJ2-1; no clear D. This CDR3 is 15 amino acids long. The germline V gene has CDR1 SGHVS and CDR2 FNYEAQ. The V end was cut by 5 bases, the J end by 10 bases, with 21 bases between. The DNA of the CDR3 is TGTGCCAGCAGCAAACGAACCGGGCCGAAAGGAGAGCAGTTCTTC. It specifies CASSKRTGPKGEQFF. The full variable domain, completed using reference TRBV7-6 and TRBJ2-1, is GAGVSQSPRYKVTKRGQDVALRCDPISGHVSLYWYRQALGQGPEFLTYFNYEAQQDKSGLPNDRFSAERPEGSISTLTIQRTEQRDSAMYRCASSKRTGPKGEQFFGPGTRLTVL.

This clonotype was recorded a few times. The chain combines TRBV7-2 with TRBJ1-4, with TRBD1 identical over 10 bases. Looked up from germline, CDR1 is SGHTA and CDR2 is FQGNSA. V was pared by 2 bases and J by 4 bases, with 7 bases of the junction left unmatched. This CDR3 has 17 amino acids. CDR3 sequence: CASSLQGQGLGNEKLFF. Written as DNA, the CDR3 is TGTGCCAGCAGCTTACAGGGACAGGGGCTCGGTAATGAAAAACTGTTTTTT.

This sequence joins TRBV4-1 and TRBJ2-1; 9 positions agree with TRBD1. This CDR3 has 14 amino acids. After removal of 4 bases from V and 6 bases from J, the junction contained 4 bases not matched to a gene. Germline assignment: CDR1 MGHRA and CDR2 YSYEKL. The CDR3 nucleotides read TGCGCCAGCAGCCGGACAGGGGCGGTCAATGAGCAGTTCTTC. The encoded protein is CASSRTGAVNEQFF.

In regard to this clonotype: At one boundary the junction diverges from the germline segment, which might be a read error. V and J are TRBV6-2 or TRBV6-3 and TRBJ2-5; D remains ambiguous. The CDR3 sequence is 13 residues long. Germline assignment: CDR1 MNHEY and CDR2 SVGEGT. The CDR3: CVSNGFDWETQYF. CDR3 DNA sequence: TGTGTCAGCAACGGGTTTGATTGGGAGACCCAGTACTTC.

This clonotype appeared many times. This chain links TRBV6-1 with TRBJ2-7; D might be TRBD2 (6 bases). Trimming removed 8 bases from V and 3 bases from J, with 11 bases in between. CDR3 length: 12 amino acids. CDR1 and CDR2 from the germline V gene are MNHNS and SASEGT. CDR3 residues: CASRGGGYEQYV. The CDR3 nucleotides read TGTGCCAGCCGGGGAGGCGGCTACGAGCAGTACGTC.

This chain uses TRBV3-1 with TRBJ1-4, with a tentative D call TRBD1 (5 bases). The CDR3 is 16 amino acids. V lost 4 bases, J lost 6 bases, and 18 bases lay in between. CDR1 is LGHDT and CDR2 is YNNKEL in the germline V gene (reference sequence). The CDR3 here is CASSRSGAGGDEKLFF. CDR3 in DNA: TGTGCCAGCAGCCGGAGCGGCGCGGGAGGGGATGAAAAACTGTTTTTT. The entire variable domain, with the rest obtained from reference TRBV3-1 and TRBJ1-4, is as follows: DTAVSQTPKYLVTQMGNDKSIKCEQNLGHDTMYWYKQDSKKFLKIMFSYNNKELIINETVPNRFSPKSPDKAHLNLHINSLELGDSAVYFCASSRSGAGGDEKLFFGSGTQLSVL.

The chain is built from TRBV7-4 and TRBJ2-3, with 11 bases lining up with TRBD2. CDR3 size: 15 residues. V was clipped by 6 bases and J by 4 bases; unmatched bases: 6. Germline V gene lookup returns CDR1 SGHVT and CDR2 SQSDAQ. The chain's CDR3 is CASSYSGGGADTQYF. CDR3 bases: TGTGCCAGCAGTTATAGCGGGGGGGGAGCAGATACGCAGTATTTT.

The rearrangement uses TRBV6-5 and TRBJ2-7, with D tentatively TRBD1 (5 bases). The CDR3 has 15 amino acids. V was clipped by 4 bases and J by 2 bases, with 15 bases between them. Germline lookup yields CDR1 MNHEY and CDR2 SVGAGI. Here the CDR3 DNA reads TGTGCCAGCAGTTCGCCGCCAGGGTCGCCCTACGAGCAGTACTTC. Amino acids: CASSSPPGSPYEQYF.

V usage is TRBV27 and J usage is TRBJ1-2, with 7 bases lining up with TRBD1. This CDR3 is 13 amino acids long. Trimming at V came to 6 bases and at J to 5 bases, leaving 6 bases not matched to a gene. Per the germline V gene, CDR1 is MNHEY and CDR2 is SMNVEV (reference sequence). The CDR3 region has the DNA TGTGCCAGCAGGCCCGCGGGACAGTATGGCTACACCTTC. It codes for CASRPAGQYGYTF.

In its sample, this clonotype was seen many times. The chain combines TRBV6-1 with TRBJ1-1; D gene uncertain. In germline, CDR1 is MNHNS, CDR2 SASEGT. V dropped 1 base and J dropped 1 base, with 10 bases sitting between them. CDR3 length equals 15 residues. The CDR3 region has the DNA TGTGCCAGCAGTGAAGGCGGGTATACGAACACTGAAGCTTTCTTT. Residues: CASSEGGYTNTEAFF.

This clonotype was observed a handful of times. The chain recombines TRBV12-3 or TRBV12-4 with TRBJ2-5, with a possible D match to TRBD1 (6 bases). The CDR3 is made up of 13 amino acids. V lost 8 bases to trimming and J lost 3 bases, with 13 bases between them. The CDR3 region has the DNA TGTGCCAGCGTACGGGCAGGGGAAGAGACCCAGTACTTC. It yields the protein CASVRAGEETQYF.

J is TRBJ1-1 and V is TRBV5-6; D remains ambiguous. V lost 3 bases and J 3 bases, leaving 9 bases between the germline ends. CDR3 length: 13 residues. Germline V gene lookup returns CDR1 SGHDT and CDR2 YYEEEE. This CDR3 is CASSSARDTEAFF. The CDR3 DNA follows: TGTGCCAGCAGCTCCGCCAGAGACACTGAAGCTTTCTTT.

This clonotype was seen at least ten times. The J gene is TRBJ2-2, the V gene TRBV4-2; 10 nucleotides match TRBD2. The junction had 10 bases not matched to a gene; V was cut back by 3 bases and J by 0 bases. CDR3 length equals 19 residues. Germline values: CDR1 LGHNA, CDR2 YNFKEQ. The CDR3 spells CASSHLESSGGSNTGELFF. The CDR3 DNA sequence: TGTGCCAGCAGCCACCTCGAGTCTAGCGGGGGCTCGAACACCGGGGAGCTGTTTTTT.

Details on this clonotype: This may come from a read error, since a much larger clone is one base off. The chain employs TRBV7-2 and TRBJ2-1; tentatively, D is TRBD2 (6 bases). Germline assignment: CDR1 SGHTA and CDR2 FQGNSA. The CDR3 runs 10 residues. CDR3 region: CASSYRELFF. As DNA, the CDR3 is TGTGCCAGCAGTTACCGGGAGCTGTTCTTC. The full variable domain, rest sourced from reference TRBV7-2 and TRBJ2-1, is GAGVSQSPSNKVTEKGKDVELRCDPISGHTALYWYRQSLGQGLEFLIYFQGNSAPDKSGLPSDRFSAERTGGSVSTLTIQRTQQEDSAVYLCASSYRELFFGPGTRLTVL.

Many counts were recorded for this clonotype. The chain joins TRBV27 to TRBJ1-5; 9 bases are a match to TRBD1. CDR1 is MNHEY, CDR2 SMNVEV, per germline (reference sequence). CDR3 size: 14 residues. V shed 5 bases, J shed 7 bases, and the junction held 6 bases outside the gene matches. The CDR3 DNA is TGTGCCAGCAGTGCCGGGACAGGGAAGCAGCCCCAGCATTTT. As protein: CASSAGTGKQPQHF.

In its sample, this clonotype was seen many times. This sequence joins TRBV14 and TRBJ2-3; no definite D call. Germline values: CDR1 SGHDN, CDR2 FVKESK. V was clipped by 0 bases and J by 3 bases, with 4 bases between them. This CDR3 region has 13 residues. The DNA for the CDR3 is TGTGCCAGCAGCCAAGATCTGACAGATACGCAGTATTTT. Its protein product is CASSQDLTDTQYF.

The chain carries TRBV29-1 and TRBJ2-3; D remains unclear. Trimming took off 4 bases at V and 4 bases at J, with 12 bases between the two ends. Germline V gene sequence: CDR1 SQVTM, CDR2 ANQGSEA. There are 13 residues in the CDR3. For the CDR3, the DNA is TGCAGCGTTGGGCGCGAGCAGCCAGATACGCAGTATTTT. Protein product: CSVGREQPDTQYF.

This CDR3 reads CASSDSRGAHRTLPYEQYV. Written as DNA, the CDR3 is TGTGCCAGCAGTGACTCCCGTGGGGCACACAGGACTCTTCCCTACGAGCAGTACGTC. This rearrangement joins TRBV2 to TRBJ2-7; D might be TRBD1 or TRBD2, each matching 5 bases. CDR1 and CDR2 from the germline V gene are SNHLY and FYNNEI. The V gene lost 3 bases and the J gene lost 2 bases, with 26 bases spanning the gap. The length of the CDR3 is 19 residues.